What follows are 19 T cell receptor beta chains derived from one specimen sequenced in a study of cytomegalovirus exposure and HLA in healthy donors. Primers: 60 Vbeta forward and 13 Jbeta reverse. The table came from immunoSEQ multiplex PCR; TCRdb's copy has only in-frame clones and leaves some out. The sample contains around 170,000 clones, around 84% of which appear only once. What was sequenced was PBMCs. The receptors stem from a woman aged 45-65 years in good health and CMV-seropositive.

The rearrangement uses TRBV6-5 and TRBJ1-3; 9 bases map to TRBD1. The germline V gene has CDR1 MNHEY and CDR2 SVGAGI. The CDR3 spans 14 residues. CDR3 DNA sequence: TGTGGGGCCGGACAGGGGATAAGTGGAAACACCATATATTTT. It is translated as CGAGQGISGNTIYF.

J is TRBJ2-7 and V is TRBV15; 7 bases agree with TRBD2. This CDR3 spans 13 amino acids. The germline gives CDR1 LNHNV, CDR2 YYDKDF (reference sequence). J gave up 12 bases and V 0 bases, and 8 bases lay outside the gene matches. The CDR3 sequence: CATSREGLNPRYF. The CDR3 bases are TGTGCCACCAGCAGAGAGGGACTAAACCCGCGGTACTTC. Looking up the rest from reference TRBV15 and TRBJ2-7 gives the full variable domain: DAMVIQNPRYQVTQFGKPVTLSCSQTLNHNVMYWYQQKSSQAPKLLFHYYDKDFNNEADTPDNFQSRRPNTSFCFLDIRSPGLGDTAMYLCATSREGLNPRYFGPGTRLTVT.

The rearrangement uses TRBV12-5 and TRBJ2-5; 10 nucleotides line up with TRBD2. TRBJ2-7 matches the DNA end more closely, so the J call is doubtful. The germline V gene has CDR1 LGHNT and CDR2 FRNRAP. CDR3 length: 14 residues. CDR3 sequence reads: CASAERGGSYEQYF. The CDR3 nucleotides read TGTGCTAGTGCCGAGCGGGGGGGGTCCTACGAGCAGTACTTC.

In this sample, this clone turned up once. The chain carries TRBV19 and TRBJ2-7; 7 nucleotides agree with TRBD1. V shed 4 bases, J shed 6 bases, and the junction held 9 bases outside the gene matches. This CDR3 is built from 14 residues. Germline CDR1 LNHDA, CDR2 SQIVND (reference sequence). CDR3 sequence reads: CASSTRQGNSEQYF. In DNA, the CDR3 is TGTGCCAGTAGTACCAGACAGGGTAACTCCGAGCAGTACTTC.

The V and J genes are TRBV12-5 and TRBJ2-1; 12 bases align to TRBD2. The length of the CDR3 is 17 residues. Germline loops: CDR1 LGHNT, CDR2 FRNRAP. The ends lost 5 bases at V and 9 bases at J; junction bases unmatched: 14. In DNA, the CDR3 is TGTGCTAGTGGTCCTGCCTCCCTAGCGGGGGGGCCAGTTGAGCAGTTCTTC. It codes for CASGPASLAGGPVEQFF. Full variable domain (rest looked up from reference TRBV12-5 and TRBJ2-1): DARVTQTPRHKVTEMGQEVTMRCQPILGHNTVFWYRQTMMQGLELLAYFRNRAPLDDSGMPKDRFSAEMPDATLATLKIQPSEPRDSAVYFCASGPASLAGGPVEQFFGPGTRLTVL.

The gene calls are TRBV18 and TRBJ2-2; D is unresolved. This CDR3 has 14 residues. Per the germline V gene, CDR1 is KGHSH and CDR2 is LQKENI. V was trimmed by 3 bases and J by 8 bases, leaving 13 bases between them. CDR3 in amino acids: CASSPQTARGELFF. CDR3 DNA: TGTGCCAGCTCACCGCAGACCGCGAGGGGGGAGCTGTTTTTT. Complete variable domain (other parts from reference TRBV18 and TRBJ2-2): NAGVMQNPRHLVRRRGQEARLRCSPMKGHSHVYWYRQLPEEGLKFMVYLQKENIIDESGMPKERFSAEFPKEGPSILRIQQVVRGDSAAYFCASSPQTARGELFFGEGSRLTVL.

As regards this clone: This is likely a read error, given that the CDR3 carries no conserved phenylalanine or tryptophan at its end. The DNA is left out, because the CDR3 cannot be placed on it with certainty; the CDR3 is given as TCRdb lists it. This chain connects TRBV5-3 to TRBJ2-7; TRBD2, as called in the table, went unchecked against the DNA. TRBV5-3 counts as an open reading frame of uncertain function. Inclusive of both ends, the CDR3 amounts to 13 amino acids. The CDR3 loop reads CARSEDDWDSPIL.

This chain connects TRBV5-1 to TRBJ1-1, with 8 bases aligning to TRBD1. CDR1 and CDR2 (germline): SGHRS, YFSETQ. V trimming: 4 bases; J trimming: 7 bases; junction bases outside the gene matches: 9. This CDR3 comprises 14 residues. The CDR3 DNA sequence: TGCGCCAGCAGCCAGAAGACAGGGGACTTTGAAGCTTTCTTT. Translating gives CASSQKTGDFEAFF.

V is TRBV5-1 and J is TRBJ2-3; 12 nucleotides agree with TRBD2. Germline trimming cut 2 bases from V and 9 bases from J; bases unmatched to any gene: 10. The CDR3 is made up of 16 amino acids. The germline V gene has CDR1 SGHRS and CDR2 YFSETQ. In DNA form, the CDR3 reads TGCGCCAGCAGCTTTGATCTAGCGGGGGGGCCAGCCACGCAGTATTTT. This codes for CASSFDLAGGPATQYF.

The CDR3 sequence is CASSLGGVGSETQYF. CDR3 bases: TGCGCCAGCAGCTTAGGAGGGGTCGGTAGCGAGACCCAGTACTTC. J is TRBJ2-5 and V is TRBV5-1; the D gene is possibly TRBD2 (6 bases). The CDR3 sequence is 15 residues long. V was trimmed by 2 bases and J by 5 bases, leaving 16 bases between them. Germline CDR1 and CDR2: SGHRS and YFSETQ.

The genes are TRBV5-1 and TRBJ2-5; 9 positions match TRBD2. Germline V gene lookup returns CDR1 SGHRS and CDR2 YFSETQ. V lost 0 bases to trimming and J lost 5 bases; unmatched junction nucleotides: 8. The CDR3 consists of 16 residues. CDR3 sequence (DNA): TGCGCCAGCAGCTTGGAATCTGCGGGGGGGACTGAGACCCAGTACTTC. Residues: CASSLESAGGTETQYF. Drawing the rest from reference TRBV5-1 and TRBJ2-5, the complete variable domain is KAGVTQTPRYLIKTRGQQVTLSCSPISGHRSVSWYQQTPGQGLQFLFEYFSETQRNKGNFPGRFSGRQFSNSRSEMNVSTLELGDSALYLCASSLESAGGTETQYFGPGTRLLVL.

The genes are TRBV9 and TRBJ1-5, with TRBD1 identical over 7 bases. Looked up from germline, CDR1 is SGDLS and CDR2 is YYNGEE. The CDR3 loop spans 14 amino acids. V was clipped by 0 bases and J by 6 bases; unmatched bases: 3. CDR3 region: CASSVGPGGQPQHF. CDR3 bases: TGTGCCAGCAGCGTAGGGCCAGGGGGTCAGCCCCAGCATTTT.

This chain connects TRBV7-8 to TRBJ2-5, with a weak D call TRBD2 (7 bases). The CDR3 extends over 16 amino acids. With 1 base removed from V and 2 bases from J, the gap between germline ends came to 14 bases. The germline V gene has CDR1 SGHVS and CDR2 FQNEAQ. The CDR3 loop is CASSLGGAGVQETQYF. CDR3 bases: TGTGCCAGCAGCTTAGGGGGGGCGGGGGTTCAAGAGACCCAGTACTTC.

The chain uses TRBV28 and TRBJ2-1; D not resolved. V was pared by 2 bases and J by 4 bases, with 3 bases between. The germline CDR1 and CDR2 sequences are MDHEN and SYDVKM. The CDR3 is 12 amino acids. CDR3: CASSLQYNEQFF. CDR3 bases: TGTGCCAGCAGTTTACAATACAATGAGCAGTTCTTC.

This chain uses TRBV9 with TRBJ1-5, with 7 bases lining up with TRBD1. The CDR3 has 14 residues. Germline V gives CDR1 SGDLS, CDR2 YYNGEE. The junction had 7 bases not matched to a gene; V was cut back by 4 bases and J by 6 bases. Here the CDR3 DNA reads TGTGCCAGCAGCACAGACAGGGTGGGTCAGCCCCAGCATTTT. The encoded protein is CASSTDRVGQPQHF. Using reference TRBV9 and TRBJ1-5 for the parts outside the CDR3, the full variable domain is DSGVTQTPKHLITATGQRVTLRCSPRSGDLSVYWYQQSLDQGLQFLIQYYNGEERAKGNILERFSAQQFPDLHSELNLSSLELGDSALYFCASSTDRVGQPQHFGDGTRLSIL.

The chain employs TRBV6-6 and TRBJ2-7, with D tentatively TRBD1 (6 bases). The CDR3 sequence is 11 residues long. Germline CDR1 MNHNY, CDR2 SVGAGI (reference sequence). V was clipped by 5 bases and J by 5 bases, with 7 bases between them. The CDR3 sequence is CASSNRDEQYF. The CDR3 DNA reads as TGTGCCAGCAGTAACAGGGACGAGCAGTACTTC.

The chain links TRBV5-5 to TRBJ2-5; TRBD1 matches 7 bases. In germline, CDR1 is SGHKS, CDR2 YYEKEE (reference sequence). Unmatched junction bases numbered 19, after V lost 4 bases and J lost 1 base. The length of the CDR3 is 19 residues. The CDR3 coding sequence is TGTGCCAGCAGCCTGGACAGGAGCCGAAACCCGATATTCCAAGAGACCCAGTACTTC. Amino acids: CASSLDRSRNPIFQETQYF.

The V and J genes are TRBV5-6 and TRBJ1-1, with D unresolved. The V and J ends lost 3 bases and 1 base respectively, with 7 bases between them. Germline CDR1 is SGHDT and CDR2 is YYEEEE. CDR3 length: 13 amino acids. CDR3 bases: TGTGCCAGCAGCTCCCTTCGGAACACTGAAGCTTTCTTT. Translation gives CASSSLRNTEAFF.

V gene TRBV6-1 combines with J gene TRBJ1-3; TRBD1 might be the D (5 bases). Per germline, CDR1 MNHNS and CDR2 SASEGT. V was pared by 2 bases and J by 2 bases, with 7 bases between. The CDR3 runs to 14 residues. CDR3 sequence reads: CASSELGAGNTIYF. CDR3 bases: TGTGCCAGCAGTGAATTAGGGGCTGGAAACACCATATATTTT.